This entry concerns a single T cell receptor beta chain. Clones were read by immunoSEQ multiplex PCR, and TCRdb kept only the in-frame ones, dropping some. The data contain roughly 220,000 clones, around 90% of them singletons. This specimen belongs to a study of blood T cell repertoires in COVID-19. Study context: COVID-19 samples from acute and convalescent phases originated in the United States, Italy and Spain.

Trimming pared 1 base from V and 4 bases from J, leaving 13 bases between. Germline assignment: CDR1 SGHTA and CDR2 FQGTGA. The CDR3 totals 16 residues. The sequence was obtained from a woman aged 25 to 39 who had recovered from COVID-19. The specimen sequenced was PBMCs or T cells enriched from blood (not recorded which). This chain uses TRBV7-3 with TRBJ2-2; D is perhaps TRBD1 (5 bases). The CDR3 region is CASSLIPGSGTGELFF. The CDR3, as DNA: TGTGCCAGCAGCTTAATCCCAGGGTCGGGCACCGGGGAGCTGTTTTTT.